The 18 T cell receptor beta chains below all came from one sample that was sequenced in a study of shared clonotypes between healthy human individuals. Naivety among CD8 cells was defined by CD45RO negativity and positive CCR7 selection, thereby excluding terminally differentiated effector memory CD45RA+ cells. TCRdb's table, derived via immunoSEQ multiplex PCR, lists solely in-frame clones and lacks some. The sample has about 2.1 million clones; 93% are singletons. Sequences were obtained from naive CD8+ T cells from PBMCs. Receptors originate from a man in his late teens or twenties in good health. Some clones in this sample may be carry-over from other donors' samples.

This chain connects TRBV7-8 to TRBJ2-7; TRBD1 agrees at 8 bases. The CDR3 covers 16 residues. Germline V gene data show CDR1 as SGHVS and CDR2 as FQNEAQ. V lost 1 base to trimming and J lost 0 bases; unmatched junction nucleotides: 5. DNA for the CDR3: TGTGCCAGCAGCTTAGTTGACAGGGGCTCCTCCTACGAGCAGTACTTC. Protein: CASSLVDRGSSYEQYF. Together with reference TRBV7-8 and TRBJ2-7, the CDR3 gives the full variable domain: GAGVSQSPRYKVAKRGQDVALRCDPISGHVSLFWYQQALGQGPEFLTYFQNEAQLDKSGLPSDRFFAERPEGSVSTLKIQRTQQEDSAVYLCASSLVDRGSSYEQYFGPGTRLTVT.

The chain is built from TRBV6-1 and TRBJ2-1, with D possibly being TRBD2 (6 bases). The CDR3 consists of 13 residues. The V end lost 8 bases, the J end lost 12 bases, and 20 bases lay between the germline ends. Germline CDR1 reads MNHNS; CDR2 reads SASEGT. CDR3 sequence: CASVGLYWDAQFF. DNA of the CDR3: TGTGCCAGCGTAGGACTATATTGGGATGCGCAGTTCTTC.

CDR3 nucleotides: TGTGCCAGCAGCTTAGCCCAGCCCCCCTACGAGCAGTACTTC. Translation gives CASSLAQPPYEQYF. The chain combines TRBV7-9 with TRBJ2-7; D ambiguous. Germline V gene lookup returns CDR1 SEHNR and CDR2 FQNEAQ (reference sequence). The V gene lost 0 bases and the J gene lost 2 bases, with 8 bases spanning the gap. The CDR3 covers 14 residues.

The chain joins TRBV7-9 to TRBJ2-1, with D unresolved. Trimming took off 5 bases at V and 5 bases at J, with 10 bases between the two ends. This CDR3 contains 13 residues. The germline V gene has CDR1 SEHNR and CDR2 FQNEAQ (reference sequence). CDR3 region: CASSPRPDNEQFF. CDR3 coding DNA: TGTGCCAGCAGCCCAAGACCTGACAATGAGCAGTTCTTC.

The genes are TRBV9 and TRBJ2-3, with D possibly TRBD2 on 5 matching bases. Germline values: CDR1 SGDLS, CDR2 YYNGEE. The germline V and J ends were trimmed by 2 bases and 2 bases, with 9 bases remaining between them. This CDR3 comprises 14 residues. The CDR3 nucleotides read TGTGCCAGCAGCGTCAACCGGGACACAGATACGCAGTATTTT. Protein product: CASSVNRDTDTQYF.

The chain employs TRBV28 and TRBJ1-2; D possibly corresponds to TRBD1 (6 bases). Per germline, CDR1 MDHEN and CDR2 SYDVKM. V lost 6 bases and J 4 bases, leaving 12 bases between the germline ends. This CDR3 region has 13 residues. CDR3 sequence: CASRNQGLYGYTF. The CDR3 DNA reads as TGTGCCAGCAGGAACCAGGGGCTCTATGGCTACACCTTC.

The chain links TRBV4-2 to TRBJ2-7; TRBD2 matches 9 bases. Germline-derived CDR1 and CDR2 are LGHNA and YNFKEQ. Germline trimming cut 5 bases from V and 3 bases from J; bases unmatched to any gene: 8. This CDR3 is built from 15 residues. The CDR3 reads CASSNEASGDYEQYF. The CDR3 DNA reads TGTGCCAGCAGCAACGAAGCTAGCGGGGACTACGAGCAGTACTTC.

V and J are TRBV7-9 and TRBJ2-3; 11 nucleotides line up with TRBD2. This CDR3 is 16 amino acids long. After removal of 4 bases from V and 3 bases from J, the junction contained 6 bases not matched to a gene. Looked up from germline, CDR1 is SEHNR and CDR2 is FQNEAQ (reference sequence). For the CDR3, the DNA is TGTGCCAGCAGCTATACTAGCGGGGGCAAGACAGATACGCAGTATTTT. It specifies CASSYTSGGKTDTQYF.

This rearrangement joins TRBV10-3 to TRBJ2-3; TRBD2 matches 10 bases. The length of the CDR3 is 15 residues. The V and J ends lost 6 bases and 4 bases, in that order; junction bases with no gene match: 7. Germline assignment: CDR1 ENHRY and CDR2 SYGVKD. CDR3 sequence (DNA): TGTGCCATCAGCCCTCTAGCGGGAGTGTCAGATACGCAGTATTTT. Protein: CAISPLAGVSDTQYF.

Of note for this clone: Other DNA variants within this sample encode the same CDR3. The genes are TRBV7-9 and TRBJ1-2; no clear D gene. Trimming left V 6 bases short and J 3 bases short, with 5 bases between. This CDR3 is 11 amino acids long. Germline CDR1 SEHNR, CDR2 FQNEAQ (reference sequence). CDR3 protein: CASSLDYGYTF. The CDR3 nucleotides read TGTGCCAGCAGTTTGGACTATGGCTACACCTTC.

This rearrangement joins TRBV7-3 to TRBJ2-1, with a possible D match to TRBD2 (6 bases). The CDR3 runs 15 residues. From germline, CDR1 is SGHTA and CDR2 FQGTGA. Between the trimmed V and J ends, which lost 3 bases and 8 bases, there was a span of 17 bases. The CDR3 reads CASSLRTGLNHEQFF. CDR3 sequence (DNA): TGTGCCAGCAGCTTGAGAACCGGACTAAACCATGAGCAGTTCTTC.

Only one count was recorded for this clone. The V and J genes are TRBV7-9 and TRBJ2-5, with D perhaps being TRBD1 or TRBD2 (5 bases each). This CDR3 contains 15 residues. Germline V gives CDR1 SEHNR, CDR2 FQNEAQ (reference sequence). V lost 3 bases and J 6 bases, leaving 17 bases between the germline ends. DNA of the CDR3: TGTGCCAGCAGCTTCGACGGGACCGAAGGGAAGACCCAGTACTTC. Amino acid sequence: CASSFDGTEGKTQYF.

The chain links TRBV30 to TRBJ2-2, with a tentative D call TRBD2 (5 bases). Germline V lookup: CDR1 GTSNPN, CDR2 SVGIG (reference sequence). V was pared by 1 base and J by 2 bases, with 11 bases between. The CDR3 totals 15 residues. The CDR3 here is CAWSGASLNTGELFF. In nucleotides, the CDR3 is TGTGCCTGGAGTGGGGCTAGCCTCAACACCGGGGAGCTGTTTTTT.

The chain couples TRBV28 to TRBJ2-2; D gene ambiguous. The germline V gene encodes CDR1 MDHEN and CDR2 SYDVKM. The ends were cut back, 1 base at V and 5 bases at J, with 5 bases in the middle. CDR3 size: 13 residues. The CDR3 loop reads CASSLSWTGELFF. The CDR3 nucleotides are TGTGCCAGCAGTTTATCGTGGACCGGGGAGCTGTTTTTT. Looking up the rest from reference TRBV28 and TRBJ2-2 gives the full variable domain: DVKVTQSSRYLVKRTGEKVFLECVQDMDHENMFWYRQDPGLGLRLIYFSYDVKMKEKGDIPEGYSVSREKKERFSLILESASTNQTSMYLCASSLSWTGELFFGEGSRLTVL.

The rearrangement joins TRBV4-1 to TRBJ2-7; the match to TRBD2 covers 12 bases. The germline V gene has CDR1 MGHRA and CDR2 YSYEKL. V gave up 1 base and J gave up 0 bases; unmatched junction bases: 10. The CDR3 is 19 residues long. CDR3 sequence reads: CASSQAPGLAGGLSYEQYF. The CDR3 DNA is TGCGCCAGCAGCCAAGCCCCGGGCCTAGCGGGAGGGCTCTCCTACGAGCAGTACTTC.

J is TRBJ2-1 and V is TRBV6-1; a weak D match, TRBD2 (6 bases). V was cut by 1 base and J by 6 bases, with 10 bases left in between. Germline CDR1 MNHNS, CDR2 SASEGT. The CDR3 covers 14 residues. In DNA form, the CDR3 reads TGTGCCAGCAGTGAAGAGACTAGTCTCAATGAGCAGTTCTTC. Translating it yields CASSEETSLNEQFF.

This clone was observed a handful of times. The J gene is TRBJ1-3, the V gene TRBV7-9; no clear D. Germline V CDR1 and CDR2: SEHNR, FQNEAQ (reference sequence). V dropped 5 bases and J dropped 7 bases, with 15 bases sitting between them. The CDR3 totals 14 residues. For the CDR3, the DNA is TGTGCCAGCAGCCCCCTCGGCTGGGTGAACACCATATATTTT. Protein product: CASSPLGWVNTIYF. Filled out from reference TRBV7-9 and TRBJ1-3, the complete variable domain reads DTGVSQNPRHKITKRGQNVTFRCDPISEHNRLYWYRQTLGQGPEFLTYFQNEAQLEKSRLLSDRFSAERPKGSFSTLEIQRTEQGDSAMYLCASSPLGWVNTIYFGEGSWLTVV.

The chain is built from TRBV7-2 and TRBJ2-1; no definite D call. Looked up from germline, CDR1 is SGHTA and CDR2 is FQGNSA. The CDR3 runs 14 residues. V lost 3 bases and J lost 7, with 13 bases in between. The CDR3 region is CASSLNPGLNEQFF. The CDR3 coding sequence is TGTGCCAGCAGCTTGAACCCTGGATTGAATGAGCAGTTCTTC.